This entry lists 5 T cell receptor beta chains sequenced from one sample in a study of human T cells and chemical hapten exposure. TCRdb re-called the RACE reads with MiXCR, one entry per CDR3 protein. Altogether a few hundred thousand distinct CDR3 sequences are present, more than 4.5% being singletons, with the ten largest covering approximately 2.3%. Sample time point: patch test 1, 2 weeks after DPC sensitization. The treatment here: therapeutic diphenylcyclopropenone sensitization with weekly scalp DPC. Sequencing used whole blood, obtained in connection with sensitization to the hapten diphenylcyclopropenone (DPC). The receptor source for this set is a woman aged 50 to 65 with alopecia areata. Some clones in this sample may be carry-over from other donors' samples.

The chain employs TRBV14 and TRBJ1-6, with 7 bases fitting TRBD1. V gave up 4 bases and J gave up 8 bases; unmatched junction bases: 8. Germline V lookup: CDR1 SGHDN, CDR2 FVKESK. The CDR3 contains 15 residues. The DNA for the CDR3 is TGTGCCAGCAGCCCGGGCGCGACAGGGTATTCACCCCTCCACTTT. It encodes CASSPGATGYSPLHF. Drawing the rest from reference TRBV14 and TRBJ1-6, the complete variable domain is EAGVTQFPSHSVIEKGQTVTLRCDPISGHDNLYWYRRVMGKEIKFLLHFVKESKQDESGMPNNRFLAERTGGTYSTLKVQPAELEDSGVYFCASSPGATGYSPLHFGNGTRLTVT.

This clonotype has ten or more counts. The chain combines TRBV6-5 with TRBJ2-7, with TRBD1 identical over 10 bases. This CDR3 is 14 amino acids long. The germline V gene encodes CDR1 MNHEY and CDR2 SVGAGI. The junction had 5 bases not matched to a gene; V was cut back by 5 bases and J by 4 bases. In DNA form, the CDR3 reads TGTGCCAGCAGTGAGTGGGACAGGGGTTACGAGCAGTACTTC. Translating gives CASSEWDRGYEQYF.

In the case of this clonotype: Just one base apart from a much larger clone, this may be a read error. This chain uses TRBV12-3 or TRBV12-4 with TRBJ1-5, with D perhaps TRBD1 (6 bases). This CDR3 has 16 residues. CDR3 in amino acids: CARSSGGPYSNQPQHF. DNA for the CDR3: TGTGCCCGCAGTTCCGGGGGGCCTTATAGCAATCAGCCCCAGCATTTT.

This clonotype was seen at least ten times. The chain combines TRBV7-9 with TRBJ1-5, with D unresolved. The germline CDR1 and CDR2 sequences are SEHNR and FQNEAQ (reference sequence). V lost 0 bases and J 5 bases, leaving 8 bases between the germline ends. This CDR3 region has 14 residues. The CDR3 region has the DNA TGTGCCAGCAGCTTAGCGCGCGGGGATCAGCCCCAGCATTTT. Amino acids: CASSLARGDQPQHF. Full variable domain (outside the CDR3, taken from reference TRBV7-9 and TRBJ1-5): DTGVSQNPRHKITKRGQNVTFRCDPISEHNRLYWYRQTLGQGPEFLTYFQNEAQLEKSRLLSDRFSAERPKGSFSTLEIQRTEQGDSAMYLCASSLARGDQPQHFGDGTRLSIL.

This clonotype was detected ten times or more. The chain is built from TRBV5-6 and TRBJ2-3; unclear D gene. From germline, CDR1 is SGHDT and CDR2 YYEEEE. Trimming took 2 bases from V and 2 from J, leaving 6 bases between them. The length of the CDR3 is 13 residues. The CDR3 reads CASSFGTTDTQYF. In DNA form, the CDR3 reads TGTGCCAGCAGCTTCGGCACCACAGATACGCAGTATTTT.